The table lists the clone carrying this TCR beta chain with many counts. The antigen remains unidentified. Germline lookup yields CDR1 SGHRS and CDR2 YFSETQ. The V and J ends lost 4 bases and 8 bases respectively, with 16 bases between them. CDR3 length: 14 residues. The entry originates in a study of identical twins. Study observations and caveats: Modelling underestimated the level of out-of-frame TCR alpha sharing observed in monozygotic twins. For cord blood, abundant beta clonotypes had fewer insertions, unlike memory repertoires, which showed none. Partial confounding of zero-insertion analyses by invariant MAIT and iNKT cells was possible.

Through template switching, a universal primer site was introduced, and the cDNA contained unique molecular identifiers. TCRdb reanalysed the 5' RACE reads using MiXCR and keeps one entry per CDR3 protein. The profile shows fewer than 650,000 distinct CDR3 sequences, about 7.1% of them singletons. The data were also submitted as part of a second study, on yellow fever vaccine responses in identical twins.

The TCR was taken from a woman under 30 in good health. The sample consisted of PBMCs. The V call is TRBV5-1, the J call TRBJ2-1, with D maybe TRBD2 (6 bases). CDR3 nucleotides: TGCGCCAGCAGCCCCTCCCTGTGGGGGGATGAGCAGTTCTTC. It specifies CASSPSLWGDEQFF.